The 28 T cell receptor beta chains reported below all come from one sample, sequenced in a study of human T cells and chemical hapten exposure. TCRdb ran MiXCR on the RACE reads and lists one entry per CDR3 protein. The sample consists of a few hundred thousand distinct CDR3 sequences, about 5.4% of them appearing once. Specified time point: pre-sensitization, week 0. Treatment of the sample: therapeutic diphenylcyclopropenone sensitization with weekly scalp DPC. Sequencing was performed on whole blood, taken in connection with sensitization to the hapten diphenylcyclopropenone (DPC). The receptors were gathered from a woman between 18 and 30 years old with alopecia areata. Some clones in this sample may be carry-over from other donors' samples.

V usage is TRBV7-8 and J usage is TRBJ2-3; D remains unclear. The CDR3 is 11 amino acids. Germline-derived CDR1 and CDR2 are SGHVS and FQNEAQ. V shed 3 bases and J shed 7 bases, with 5 bases lying between them. This chain's CDR3 is CASSFKNTQYF. In nucleotides, the CDR3 is TGTGCCAGCAGCTTCAAGAATACGCAGTATTTT.

This clonotype was seen more than once but under ten times. The chain carries TRBV6-5 and TRBJ2-7; 8 bases line up with TRBD1. V shed 7 bases and J 6 bases; nucleotides not matched to a gene: 11. Looked up from germline, CDR1 is MNHEY and CDR2 is SVGAGI. The CDR3 has 14 residues. CDR3 nucleotide sequence: TGTGCCAGCATTAGGGGGCAGGGGGCCTCCGAGCAGTACTTC. Translated, it gives CASIRGQGASEQYF.

This clonotype turned up a few times. The chain links TRBV20-1 to TRBJ1-1; 7 bases map to TRBD1. The CDR3 runs to 16 residues. Looked up from germline, CDR1 is DFQATT and CDR2 is SNEGSKA (reference sequence). The V gene end was trimmed by 0 bases and the J gene end by 3 bases; junction bases not matched to a gene: 10. CDR3 coding DNA: TGCAGTGCTAGAGATATCATGACAGGGAAGGACACTGAAGCTTTCTTT. Residues: CSARDIMTGKDTEAFF.

The sample holds many counts of this clonotype. The chain is built from TRBV9 and TRBJ2-7; D ambiguous. The germline gives CDR1 SGDLS, CDR2 YYNGEE. CDR3 length: 13 residues. V was trimmed by 2 bases and J by 3 bases, leaving 9 bases between them. The CDR3 coding sequence is TGTGCCAGCAGCGTGGAACCGCGCTACGAGCAGTACTTC. Amino acids: CASSVEPRYEQYF.

This clonotype was detected a few times. J is TRBJ1-5 and V is TRBV4-1, with 7 bases identical to TRBD1. After removal of 1 base from V and 4 bases from J, the junction contained 10 bases not matched to a gene. From germline, CDR1 is MGHRA and CDR2 YSYEKL. The CDR3 covers 17 residues. For the CDR3, the DNA is TGCGCCAGCAGCCAAGGTCCACAGGGGCAGAGAAATCAGCCCCAGCATTTT. Amino acids: CASSQGPQGQRNQPQHF.

The chain recombines TRBV6-2 or TRBV6-3 with TRBJ2-7, with TRBD2 matching over 7 bases. The CDR3 contains 15 residues. Looked up from germline, CDR1 is MNHEY and CDR2 is SVGEGT. Trimming took 4 bases from V and 0 from J; bases not matched to a gene: 6. The CDR3 bases are TGTGCCAGCAGTTCCCCTAGGGACTACTCCTACGAGCAGTACTTC. It specifies CASSSPRDYSYEQYF.

V gene TRBV5-1 combines with J gene TRBJ2-6; 9 nucleotides align to TRBD1. This CDR3 is built from 16 residues. Germline V gives CDR1 SGHRS, CDR2 YFSETQ. J gave up 1 base and V 9 bases, and 8 bases lay outside the gene matches. This chain's CDR3 is CATRQGGYSGANVLTF. CDR3 bases: TGCGCCACCAGACAGGGGGGATATTCTGGGGCCAACGTCCTGACTTTC.

This clonotype came up once. A much larger clone lies a single base off, so this may be a read error. The chain has TRBV4-3 and TRBJ2-1; 9 nucleotides line up with TRBD2. This CDR3 contains 15 residues. V dropped 2 bases and J dropped 2; count of bases not matched to a gene: 1. Germline V CDR1 and CDR2: LGHNA, YSLEER. CDR3 nucleotide sequence: TGCGCCAGCAGCCAAATAGCGGGGGCCTACAATGAGCAGTTCTTC. The encoded protein is CASSQIAGAYNEQFF.

In this sample, this clonotype turned up a few times. The chain recombines TRBV12-3 or TRBV12-4 with TRBJ1-5; D gene unclear. The CDR3 covers 15 residues. Trimming took 6 bases from V and 4 from J, leaving 16 bases between them. CDR3 sequence: CASSRREEGNQPQHF. The CDR3, as DNA: TGTGCCAGCAGCCGACGGGAGGAAGGGAATCAGCCCCAGCATTTT.

This clonotype was seen more than once but under ten times. The V and J genes are TRBV6-2 or TRBV6-3 and TRBJ1-2, with D uncertain. Deletions cut 5 bases from V and 7 bases from J, with 14 bases between. Germline V gives CDR1 MNHEY, CDR2 SVGEGT. The CDR3 has 13 residues. This CDR3 reads CASSTTLVTGYTF. For the CDR3, the DNA is TGTGCCAGCAGTACAACTCTGGTAACTGGCTACACCTTC.

This clonotype was found a few times. The chain links TRBV28 to TRBJ1-2; D is possibly TRBD1 (5 bases). Trimming stripped 10 bases from V and 4 bases from J, with 13 bases between. CDR3 size: 12 residues. Looked up from germline, CDR1 is MDHEN and CDR2 is SYDVKM. CDR3 coding DNA: TGTGCCATTTCCGGGACGGTCTATGGCTACACCTTC. Translating it yields CAISGTVYGYTF.

This chain joins TRBV6-2 or TRBV6-3 and TRBJ2-7, with 8 nucleotides matching TRBD1. The junction had 9 bases not matched to a gene; V was cut back by 6 bases and J by 5 bases. This CDR3 is 14 amino acids long. Germline lookup yields CDR1 MNHEY and CDR2 SVGEGT. The CDR3 is CASRPDRGKDEQYF. The CDR3 bases are TGTGCCAGCAGACCCGACAGGGGCAAGGACGAGCAGTACTTC.

CDR3 loop: CASSLYGTGGHSGANVLTF. The CDR3, as DNA: TGTGCCAGCAGTTTATACGGGACAGGGGGTCACTCTGGGGCCAACGTCCTGACTTTC. V is TRBV28 and J is TRBJ2-6, with 11 bases that match TRBD1. Germline V lookup: CDR1 MDHEN, CDR2 SYDVKM. Losses at the gene ends were 1 base for V and 0 bases for J; bases not matched to a gene: 5. This CDR3 spans 19 amino acids.

This clonotype was observed many times. The rearrangement links TRBV24-1 to TRBJ2-3, with a weak D call TRBD2 (5 bases). CDR1 KGHDR and CDR2 SFDVKD come from the germline V gene. V was trimmed by 0 bases and J by 4 bases, leaving 7 bases between them. The CDR3 spans 14 residues. CDR3 sequence: CATSDLPSSDTQYF. The CDR3 nucleotides read TGTGCCACCAGTGATTTGCCTAGCTCAGATACGCAGTATTTT.

The V and J genes are TRBV20-1 and TRBJ2-7; no firm D call. The V end was cut by 3 bases, the J end by 0 bases, with 6 bases between. The CDR3 totals 12 residues. Germline loops: CDR1 DFQATT, CDR2 SNEGSKA (reference sequence). The CDR3 region is CSARASSYEQYF. The DNA for the CDR3 is TGCAGTGCTAGGGCGTCCTCCTACGAGCAGTACTTC.

This clonotype has a count of ten or more. This sequence joins TRBV2 and TRBJ1-5, with 9 bases fitting TRBD1. The CDR3 totals 15 residues. The germline gives CDR1 SNHLY, CDR2 FYNNEI. V gave up 6 bases and J gave up 1 base; unmatched junction bases: 4. The CDR3 spells CASRGTGMSNQPQHF. The CDR3 bases are TGTGCCAGCAGGGGGACAGGGATGAGCAATCAGCCCCAGCATTTT.

This clonotype was picked up many times. CDR3 protein: CASTPRGANEKETQYF. The CDR3 DNA reads as TGTGCCAGTACCCCCCGGGGGGCGAATGAAAAGGAGACCCAGTACTTC. This rearrangement joins TRBV19 to TRBJ2-5; perhaps TRBD2 as D (7 bases). With 7 bases removed from V and 5 bases from J, the gap between germline ends came to 23 bases. CDR3 length equals 16 residues. Germline-derived CDR1 and CDR2 are LNHDA and SQIVND (reference sequence).

There are many counts of this clonotype. The chain joins TRBV4-3 to TRBJ2-7; D is uncertain. CDR1 and CDR2 (germline): LGHNA, YSLEER. V dropped 0 bases and J dropped 6 bases, with 12 bases sitting between them. There are 14 residues in the CDR3. The CDR3 loop is CASSQETSYGEQYF. The CDR3 bases are TGCGCCAGCAGCCAAGAAACGTCCTATGGCGAGCAGTACTTC.

This chain joins TRBV29-1 and TRBJ2-3, with 8 bases that match TRBD1. The CDR3 extends over 13 amino acids. From germline, CDR1 is SQVTM and CDR2 ANQGSEA. With V trimmed by 6 bases and J by 5 bases, 7 bases remained unmatched. This CDR3 is CSVQTGVVDTQYF. The CDR3 DNA reads TGCAGCGTGCAGACAGGGGTCGTAGATACGCAGTATTTT.

The chain joins TRBV27 to TRBJ2-3; no clear D. The CDR3 is 13 amino acids. V was trimmed by 6 bases and J by 2 bases, leaving 9 bases between them. Germline CDR1 MNHEY, CDR2 SMNVEV (reference sequence). The CDR3: CASRGSITDTQYF. In nucleotides, the CDR3 is TGTGCCAGCAGGGGCTCGATCACAGATACGCAGTATTTT.

J is TRBJ2-5 and V is TRBV5-1, with D unclear. Germline CDR1 SGHRS, CDR2 YFSETQ. The CDR3 totals 12 residues. The V gene lost 0 bases and the J gene lost 5 bases, with 5 bases spanning the gap. In DNA, the CDR3 is TGCGCCAGCAGCTTGGCTACGGAGACCCAGTACTTC. Translating it yields CASSLATETQYF. Full variable domain (missing parts from reference TRBV5-1 and TRBJ2-5): KAGVTQTPRYLIKTRGQQVTLSCSPISGHRSVSWYQQTPGQGLQFLFEYFSETQRNKGNFPGRFSGRQFSNSRSEMNVSTLELGDSALYLCASSLATETQYFGPGTRLLVL.

This clonotype was seen a handful of times. The chain uses TRBV12-3 or TRBV12-4 and TRBJ1-1; the D gene is possibly TRBD1 (5 bases). Trimming took off 2 bases at V and 4 bases at J, with 11 bases between the two ends. This CDR3 is 14 amino acids long. The CDR3 bases are TGTGCCAGCAGTTTACGGGGGTCGGCCACTGAAGCTTTCTTT. Protein sequence: CASSLRGSATEAFF.

This clonotype appeared a few times. V usage is TRBV6-1 and J usage is TRBJ1-4; 7 nucleotides agree with TRBD1. The CDR3 is 14 amino acids. Germline CDR1 is MNHNS and CDR2 is SASEGT. Unmatched junction bases numbered 8, after V lost 7 bases and J lost 6 bases. The CDR3 reads CASTAGTVHEKLFF. CDR3 nucleotide sequence: TGTGCCAGCACCGCGGGGACAGTCCATGAAAAACTGTTTTTT.

This sequence joins TRBV6-2 or TRBV6-3 and TRBJ2-1; D is perhaps TRBD2 (7 bases). V shed 0 bases and J shed 6 bases, with 12 bases lying between them. The CDR3 totals 15 residues. Germline V gene sequence: CDR1 MNHEY, CDR2 SVGEGT. The CDR3 DNA is TGTGCCAGCAGTTACTCCGCGGGGGCCGGCAATGAGCAGTTCTTC. Residues: CASSYSAGAGNEQFF.

The sample holds a few counts of this clonotype. V usage is TRBV4-3 and J usage is TRBJ2-2; D not certain. The CDR3 spans 15 residues. CDR1 is LGHNA, CDR2 YSLEER, per germline. V was pared by 0 bases and J by 8 bases, with 13 bases between. This chain's CDR3 is CASSQDRFVRGELFF. CDR3 nucleotide sequence: TGCGCCAGCAGCCAAGATCGATTCGTGAGGGGGGAGCTGTTTTTT.

The table lists this clonotype with many counts. This chain connects TRBV9 to TRBJ2-1; D ambiguous. The V and J ends lost 4 bases and 7 bases respectively, with 15 bases between them. The CDR3 consists of 14 residues. Germline V gene lookup returns CDR1 SGDLS and CDR2 YYNGEE. The DNA of the CDR3 is TGTGCCAGCAGCTCCCGGGCGAAGGTTAATGAGCAGTTCTTC. It translates to CASSSRAKVNEQFF. Using reference TRBV9 and TRBJ2-1 for the parts outside the CDR3, the full variable domain is DSGVTQTPKHLITATGQRVTLRCSPRSGDLSVYWYQQSLDQGLQFLIQYYNGEERAKGNILERFSAQQFPDLHSELNLSSLELGDSALYFCASSSRAKVNEQFFGPGTRLTVL.

This clonotype was counted at least ten times. V is TRBV7-2 and J is TRBJ2-3, with a weak D call TRBD2 (6 bases). Per the germline V gene, CDR1 is SGHTA and CDR2 is FQGNSA. Trimming took 2 bases from V and 6 from J, leaving 18 bases between them. The CDR3 spans 16 residues. This CDR3 reads CASSLSGRGLPDTQYF. Here the CDR3 DNA reads TGTGCCAGCAGCTTAAGCGGTCGGGGACTCCCTGATACGCAGTATTTT.

There are many counts of this clonotype. The CDR3 DNA reads as TGCGCCAGCAGCCCGGACGGCACAGATACGCAGTATTTT. It specifies CASSPDGTDTQYF. V is TRBV5-1 and J is TRBJ2-3; unclear D gene. Trimming removed 4 bases at V and 1 base at J, with 7 bases between. CDR3 length: 13 amino acids. CDR1 and CDR2 from the germline V gene are SGHRS and YFSETQ.